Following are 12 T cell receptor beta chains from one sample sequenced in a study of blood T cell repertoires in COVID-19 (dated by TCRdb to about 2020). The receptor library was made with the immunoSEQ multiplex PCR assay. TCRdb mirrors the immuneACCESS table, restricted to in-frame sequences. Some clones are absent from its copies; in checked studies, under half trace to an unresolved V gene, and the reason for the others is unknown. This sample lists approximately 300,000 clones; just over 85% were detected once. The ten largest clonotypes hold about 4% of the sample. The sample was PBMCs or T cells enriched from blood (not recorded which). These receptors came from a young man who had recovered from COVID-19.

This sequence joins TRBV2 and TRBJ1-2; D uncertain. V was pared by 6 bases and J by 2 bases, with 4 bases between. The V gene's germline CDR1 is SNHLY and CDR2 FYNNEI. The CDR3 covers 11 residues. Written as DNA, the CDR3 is TGTGCCAGCAGACGGAACTATGGCTACACCTTC. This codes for CASRRNYGYTF.

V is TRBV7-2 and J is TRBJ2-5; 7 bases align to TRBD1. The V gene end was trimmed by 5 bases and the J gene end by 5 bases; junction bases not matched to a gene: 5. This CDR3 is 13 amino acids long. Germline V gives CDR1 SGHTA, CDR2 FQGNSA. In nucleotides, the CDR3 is TGTGCCAGCAGCGGATACAGGGGCGAGACCCAGTACTTC. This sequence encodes CASSGYRGETQYF.

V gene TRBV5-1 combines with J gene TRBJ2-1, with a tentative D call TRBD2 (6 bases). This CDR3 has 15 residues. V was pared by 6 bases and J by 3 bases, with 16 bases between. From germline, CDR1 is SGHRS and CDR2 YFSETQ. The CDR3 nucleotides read TGCGCCAGCACCACTAGCACGACTGACTACAATGAGCAGTTCTTC. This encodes CASTTSTTDYNEQFF.

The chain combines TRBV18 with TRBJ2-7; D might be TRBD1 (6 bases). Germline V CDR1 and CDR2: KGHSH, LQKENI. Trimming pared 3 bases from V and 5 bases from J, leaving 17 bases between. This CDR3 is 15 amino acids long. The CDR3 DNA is TGTGCCAGCTCACCCGTTGGCGGGCCAGGGGACGAGCAGTACTTC. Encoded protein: CASSPVGGPGDEQYF.

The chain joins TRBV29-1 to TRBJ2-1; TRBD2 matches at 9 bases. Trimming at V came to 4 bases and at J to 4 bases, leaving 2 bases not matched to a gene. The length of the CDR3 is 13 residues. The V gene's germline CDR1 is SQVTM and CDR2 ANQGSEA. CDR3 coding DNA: TGCAGCGTTGTTCTAGCGGGATACAATGAGCAGTTCTTC. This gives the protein CSVVLAGYNEQFF.

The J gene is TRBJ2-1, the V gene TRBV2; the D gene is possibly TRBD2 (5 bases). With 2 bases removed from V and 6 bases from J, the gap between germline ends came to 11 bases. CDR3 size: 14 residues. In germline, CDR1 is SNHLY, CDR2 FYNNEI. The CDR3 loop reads CASSERSRGNEQFF. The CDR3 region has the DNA TGTGCCAGCAGTGAAAGGTCCCGGGGCAATGAGCAGTTCTTC.

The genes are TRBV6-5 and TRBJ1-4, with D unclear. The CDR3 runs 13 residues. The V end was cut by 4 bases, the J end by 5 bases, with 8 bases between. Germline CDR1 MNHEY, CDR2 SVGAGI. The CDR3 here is CASSFTENEKLFF. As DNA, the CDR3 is TGTGCCAGCAGTTTTACAGAAAATGAAAAACTGTTTTTT.

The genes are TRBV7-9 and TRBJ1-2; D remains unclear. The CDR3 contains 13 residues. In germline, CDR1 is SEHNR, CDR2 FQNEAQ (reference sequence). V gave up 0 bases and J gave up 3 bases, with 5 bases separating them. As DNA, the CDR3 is TGTGCCAGCAGCTTAGCACTTGACTATGGCTACACCTTC. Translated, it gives CASSLALDYGYTF.

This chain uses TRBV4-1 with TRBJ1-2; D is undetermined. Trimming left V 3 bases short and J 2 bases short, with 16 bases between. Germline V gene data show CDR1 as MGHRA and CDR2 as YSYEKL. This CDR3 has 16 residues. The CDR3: CASSQGGLRINYGYTF. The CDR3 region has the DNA TGCGCCAGCAGCCAGGGAGGTCTGCGGATAAACTATGGCTACACCTTC.

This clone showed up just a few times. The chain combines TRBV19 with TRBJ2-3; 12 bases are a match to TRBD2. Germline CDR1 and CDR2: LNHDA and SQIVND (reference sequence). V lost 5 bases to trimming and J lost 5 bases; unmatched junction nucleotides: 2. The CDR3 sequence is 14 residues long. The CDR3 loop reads CASSSSGRGDTQYF. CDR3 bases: TGTGCCAGTAGTTCTAGCGGGAGGGGAGATACGCAGTATTTT.

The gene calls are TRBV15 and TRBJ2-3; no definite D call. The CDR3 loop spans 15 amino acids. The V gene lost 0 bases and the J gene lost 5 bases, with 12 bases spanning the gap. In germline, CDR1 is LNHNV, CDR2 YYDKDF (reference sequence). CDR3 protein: CATSRDPTPGDTQYF. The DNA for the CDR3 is TGTGCCACCAGCAGAGATCCCACACCGGGAGATACGCAGTATTTT.

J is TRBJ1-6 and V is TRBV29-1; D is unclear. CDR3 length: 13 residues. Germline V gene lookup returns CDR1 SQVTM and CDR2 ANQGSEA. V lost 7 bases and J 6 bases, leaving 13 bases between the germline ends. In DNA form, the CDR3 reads TGCAGCGCCGGGGAAGGGAGTAATTCACCCCTCCACTTT. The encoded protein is CSAGEGSNSPLHF.